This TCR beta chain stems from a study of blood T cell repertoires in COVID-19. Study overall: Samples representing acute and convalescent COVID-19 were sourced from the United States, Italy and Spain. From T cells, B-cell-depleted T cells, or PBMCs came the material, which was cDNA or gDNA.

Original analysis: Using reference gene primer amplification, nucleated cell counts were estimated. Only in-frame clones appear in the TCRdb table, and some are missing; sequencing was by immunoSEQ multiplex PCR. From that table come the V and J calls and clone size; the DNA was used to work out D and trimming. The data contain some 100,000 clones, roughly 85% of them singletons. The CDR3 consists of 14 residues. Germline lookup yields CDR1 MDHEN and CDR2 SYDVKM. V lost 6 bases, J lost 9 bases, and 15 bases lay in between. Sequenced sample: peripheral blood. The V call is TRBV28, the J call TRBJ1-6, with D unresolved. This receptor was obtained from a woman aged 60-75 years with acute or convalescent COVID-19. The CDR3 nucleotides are TGTGCCAGCAGCCTCGGCGGCATCGGTTCACCCCTCCACTTT. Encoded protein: CASSLGGIGSPLHF.